These T cell receptor beta chains were read from a single sample in a study of shared clonotypes between healthy human individuals. Some clones are missing from TCRdb's copy, which holds only in-frame ones; the method was immunoSEQ multiplex PCR. The sample lists 1,400,000 or so clones, about 98.5% occurring once. Sequenced input: naive CD4+ T cells sorted from blood. These receptors were obtained from a man aged 25 to 40 in good health. Both conserved end residues are trimmed from each CDR3.

j_call v_call cdr3_aa
TRBJ2-7 TRBV5-4 ASSLGASGVSYEQY
TRBJ2-2 TRBV5-1 ASSLVAVNTGELF
TRBJ2-7 TRBV18 ASSPSVWNEQY
TRBJ2-5 TRBV7-2 ASSSAGRWAGETQY
TRBJ2-7 TRBV19 ATRLAGGGEQY
TRBJ1-1 TRBV19 ASSIGDRGYTEAF
TRBJ2-7 TRBV10-3 AISGDSGRSYEQY
TRBJ2-7 TRBV28 ASSSPGTGAYEQY
TRBJ2-5 TRBV5-1 ASGNEGFRQETQY
TRBJ2-7 TRBV6-5 ASSYFPQGPYEQY
TRBJ2-2 TRBV23-1 ASSQFRTSGSRSTGELF
TRBJ2-1 TRBV30 AWSATSGSAYNEQF
TRBJ2-5 TRBV27 ASSLHGQGGPETQY
TRBJ2-1 TRBV20-1 SVGVQF
TRBJ2-1 TRBV27 ASIPGGRSSYNEQF
TRBJ2-1 TRBV7-2 ASSNNPANEQF
TRBJ2-3 TRBV6-6 ASSYSEGTSGDTQY
TRBJ1-1 TRBV5-6 ASSLGWNTEAF
TRBJ2-2 TRBV5-1 ASSKDISGELF
TRBJ1-4 TRBV5-1 ASSLDGPNEKLF
TRBJ2-7 TRBV15 ATSRARSEQY
TRBJ2-2 TRBV23-1 ASSPSSEGADGTGELF
TRBJ2-7 TRBV10-3 AISGGLAGGDEQY
TRBJ2-5 TRBV2 ASSSPSGRSETQY
TRBJ1-3 TRBV7-2 ASSYFEGGNTIY
TRBJ1-2 TRBV29-1 SVERGGNGYT
TRBJ2-3 TRBV5-1 ASSLEPSRDTQY
TRBJ2-1 TRBV14 ASSLFLAGSYNEQF
TRBJ2-2 TRBV18 ASSPLSSGSTTGELF
TRBJ2-2 TRBV27 ASSSLPGLNTGELF
TRBJ2-2 TRBV7-6 ASSLAEAGELF
TRBJ1-1 TRBV28 ASSLNTGQGTEAF
TRBJ1-4 TRBV9 ASSSELGSSNEKLF
TRBJ2-7 TRBV5-6 ASSRRDRSYEQY
TRBJ2-7 TRBV18 ASSPRATSGTYEQY
TRBJ2-2 TRBV5-1 ASSLQLVNTGELF
TRBJ2-1 TRBV9 ASSFRQGVENEQF